This T cell receptor beta chain derives from a study of PD-L1 blockade in urothelial cancer. Whole-study context: Prior exposure to chemotherapy in patients amounted to 0 to 3 regimens received. Treatment start was followed by blood analysis at 3 weeks (second dose) and again at 6 weeks. Findings and limits, study-wide: Patients who had durable benefit saw their tumor-associated blood clones expand more at 3 weeks.

Points on this clone: Its antigen is not identified.

TCRdb's copy holds only in-frame clones and misses some; the assay was immunoSEQ multiplex PCR. In the table there are about 80,000 clones, around 81% of which are singletons. Time point given: pretreatment peripheral blood. Urothelial carcinoma in patients was locally advanced or metastatic. The material was PBMCs, obtained around atezolizumab (anti-PD-L1) treatment. The receptor was isolated from a man between 40 and 49 years old with urothelial cancer.

The CDR3 loop is CASSLQKAGAGGETQYF. The CDR3 DNA is TGTGCCAGCAGCTTACAAAAGGCGGGAGCTGGGGGGGAGACCCAGTACTTC. The V call is TRBV11-2, the J call TRBJ2-5; 7 bases match TRBD2. The ends lost 2 bases at V and 5 bases at J; junction bases unmatched: 14. Germline V gives CDR1 SGHAT, CDR2 FQNNGV. The CDR3 spans 17 residues.